The 2 T cell receptor beta chains below come from one sample, sequenced in a study of shared clonotypes between healthy human individuals. This table comes from immunoSEQ multiplex PCR, and its TCRdb copy is limited to in-frame clones, with some not included. The table records around 510,000 clones, just over 75% of them present only once. Sequencing input: PBMCs. These receptors were collected from a middle-aged woman in good health. Some clones in this sample may be carry-over from other donors' samples.

This rearrangement joins TRBV30 to TRBJ1-1; possibly TRBD1 for D (5 bases). Germline CDR1 and CDR2: GTSNPN and SVGIG (reference sequence). The CDR3 covers 13 residues. V was shortened by 8 bases and J by 3 bases, with 16 bases between the two germline ends. As DNA, the CDR3 is TGTGCCGGTAAAACGGGGGGACACACTGAAGCTTTCTTT. The encoded protein is CAGKTGGHTEAFF.

To note about this clone: Other DNA sequences of this sample code for an identical CDR3. This chain links TRBV19 with TRBJ2-6, with TRBD2 identical over 10 bases. The CDR3 extends over 18 amino acids. The J segment lost 0 bases and the V segment lost 5 bases, leaving 7 bases of the junction unmatched. CDR1 and CDR2 (germline): LNHDA, SQIVND (reference sequence). CDR3 protein: CASSPRLAGRSGANVLTF. The CDR3, as DNA: TGTGCCAGTAGTCCGAGACTAGCGGGCCGCTCTGGGGCCAACGTCCTGACTTTC.